The present T cell receptor beta chain was sequenced within a study of TIL therapy for anti-PD-1-resistant metastatic lung cancer listed by TCRdb under 2021. Concerning the study at large: A median age of around 54 years (range about 35-75) and a median tumor PD-L1 proportion score of 6% were recorded among enrolled patients. T cell receptor beta sequencing of tumor and peripheral blood was used to follow clonotypes across the tumor, the expanded TIL product and serial blood samples. The cohort was composed predominantly of lung adenocarcinoma, with a few EGFR-mutant and two ALK-rearranged tumors included, and half of patients were identified as current or former smokers. Across the cohort, whole-exome sequencing showed a median non-synonymous tumor mutation burden of about 1.6 mutations per megabase.

Results and caveats for the whole study, not just this receptor: High clonal turnover was observed in TIL culture, with many enriched product clones not detected in the baseline tumor, which suggested clonal contraction rather than faithful expansion. Higher clonality and lower diversity were observed in expanded TIL cultures than in baseline intratumoral T cells (median clonality approximately 6% vs 31%, p < 0.0001). The study protocol defined all tumor marker inferences as exploratory. Because the cohort was highly selected, with more treatment-naive, never-smoker and oncogene-addicted patients than is typical, generalizability is limited.

A distance of 8 bases separates the germline ends of V and J, which lose 4 bases and 5 bases respectively. According to the germline V gene, CDR1 reads ENHRY and CDR2 reads SYGVKD. The CDR3 goes from the cysteine to the phenylalanine over 12 residues. Kept here is only the CDR3 DNA, which spans 36 bases and is read in frame from base 1. Using bias-controlled multiplex PCR with the immunoSEQ v3 hsTCRB kit, the TCR beta CDR3 regions were amplified from genomic DNA. TCR libraries were sequenced on an Illumina NextSeq 500 to roughly 2 million read pairs for survey level or about 5-6 million for deep level. Processing in the source paper ran as follows. V, D and J genes were assigned, non-productive sequences were removed, and clonality was reported by immunoSEQ Analyzer software. To compare repertoires between infused TIL and blood, productive Simpson clonality was used along with the Morisita overlap index of productive TRB rearrangements. TCRdb took over this immuneACCESS table, retaining in-frame rearrangements with V and J assigned. Such tables are incomplete; in checked studies, under half of the missing clones stem from an unresolved V gene, and the remainder is unexplained. Clone size and the V and J calls come from that table; the DNA yielded D and trimming. This sample has some 13,000 clones in its table, and around 66% of those were observed once. The ten largest clones add up to roughly 9% of the sample.

Read against the paper, the sample's time point label means: pre-treatment sample, taken before nivolumab and TIL therapy. Baseline tumor samples were excised metastases, mostly pleural nodules or supraclavicular lymph nodes, from the same resection used to grow TIL. Tumors were collected before any PD-1/PD-L1 blockade, after which patients were given nivolumab, and patients who progressed were given lymphodepletion, an infusion of expanded TIL and IL-2. Between October 2017 and early 2020, a dual-center phase I trial enrolled adults who had stage 4 NSCLC. Samples were obtained from a single-arm, open-label phase I trial in which tumor-infiltrating lymphocyte therapy with nivolumab was evaluated in advanced non-small cell lung cancer. Portions of each resected tumor were snap-frozen in liquid nitrogen and stored at -80 °C. Tumor regions of interest were selected on H&E sections by laser-capture macrodissection, were pulverized into approximately 15 mg aliquots, and were extracted with Qiagen Allprep kits.

As for this clone: Its antigen is not yet known. Base qualities are not at hand, and no much larger clone is one base apart.

Sample: tumor tissue, taken at baseline. This sequence was found in a woman aged 25 to 80 with non-small cell lung cancer. The chain is made from TRBV10-3 and TRBJ2-5; TRBD1 is possibly the D segment (5 matching bases). CDR3 region: CAISARQETQYF. The bases are TGTGCCATCAGTGCCCGACAGGAGACCCAGTACTTC.